This T cell receptor beta chain was documented in a study of control samples from healthy donors and cancer patients (dated by TCRdb to the early 2020s). As regards this clone: Its binding antigen is unknown. No much larger clone is present one base from it, and per-base qualities are unavailable.

Library construction relied on the immunoSEQ multiplex PCR assay. Drawn from immuneACCESS, this table holds only the in-frame rearrangements with V and J called that TCRdb kept. Clones are partly lost; checked studies trace under half to an unresolved V gene and leave the rest unexplained. In all, the sample holds roughly 220,000 clones, and over 90% of those were seen once. The ten most abundant clones make up approximately 1.4% of the sample. The germline V gene supplies CDR1 LGHNA and CDR2 YNFKEQ. The CDR3 runs 16 amino acids, cysteine and phenylalanine included. Kept here is only the CDR3 DNA, which spans 48 bases and is read in frame from base 1. Trimmed from V: 1 base; trimmed from J: 0 bases; junction bases lacking a gene match: 6.

The sequenced sample was blood. The rearranged segments are TRBV4-2 and TRBJ2-7, and 7 bases in between align with TRBD1. This clonotype was sampled from a man aged 50 or older in good health. CDR3 reads: CASSQATGDGSYEQYF. The nucleotide sequence is given as TGTGCCAGCAGCCAAGCCACAGGGGATGGCTCCTACGAGCAGTACTTC.